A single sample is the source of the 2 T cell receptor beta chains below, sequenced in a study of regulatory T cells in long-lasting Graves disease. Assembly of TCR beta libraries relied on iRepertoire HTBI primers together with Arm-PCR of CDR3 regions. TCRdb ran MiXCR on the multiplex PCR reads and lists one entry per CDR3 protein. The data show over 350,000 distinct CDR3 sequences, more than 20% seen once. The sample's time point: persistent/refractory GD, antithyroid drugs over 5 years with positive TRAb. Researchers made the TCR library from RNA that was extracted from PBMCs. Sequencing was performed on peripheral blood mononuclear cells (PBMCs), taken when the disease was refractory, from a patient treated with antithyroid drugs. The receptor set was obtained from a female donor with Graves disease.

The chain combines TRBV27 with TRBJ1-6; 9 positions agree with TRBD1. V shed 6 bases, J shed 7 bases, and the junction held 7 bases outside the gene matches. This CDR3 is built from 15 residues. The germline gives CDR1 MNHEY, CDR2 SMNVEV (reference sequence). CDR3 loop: CASRLGTGLNSPLHF. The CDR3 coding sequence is TGTGCCAGCAGGCTCGGGACAGGGCTGAATTCACCCCTCCACTTT.

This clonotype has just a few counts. This CDR3 is CSVEFPNNSPLHF. DNA for the CDR3: TGCAGCGTTGAATTTCCAAATAATTCACCCCTCCACTTT. V usage is TRBV29-1 and J usage is TRBJ1-6; D gene uncertain. This CDR3 is built from 13 residues. The germline gives CDR1 SQVTM, CDR2 ANQGSEA. Trimming left V 2 bases short and J 5 bases short, with 7 bases between.